This T cell receptor (beta chain) was found in a study of neurological immune-mediated disorders. CDR1 and CDR2 (germline): SGHRS, YFSETQ. The CDR3 has 15 amino acids. V lost 0 bases and J lost 4; bases outside the gene matches: 2. The table lists this clonotype with many counts. The authors produced cDNA by 5'RACE using 10-nucleotide random UMIs. Per sequencing run, 15-18 subjects together gave over 190 million TCR-beta sequences. TCRdb used MiXCR to reprocess the 5' RACE reads, holding one entry per CDR3 protein. Of about 55,000 distinct CDR3 sequences listed, roughly 3.5% are singletons. The origin of this receptor is a man under 40 with multiple sclerosis. The sequenced material came from PBMCs. The chain is built from TRBV5-1 and TRBJ1-1; 11 nucleotides line up with TRBD1. CDR3 sequence: CASSLEGQGGTEAFF. The CDR3 DNA sequence: TGCGCCAGCAGCTTGGAGGGACAGGGGGGCACTGAAGCTTTCTTT.